This note documents a single TCR beta chain sequence. Its antigen is still unknown. Germline and junction disagree at one end, which may indicate a read error. Sequencing was performed with immunoSEQ multiplex PCR; in TCRdb, only in-frame clones are kept and a portion is missing. The table records some 64,000 clones, 85% to 95% of them present only once. The data stem from a study of T cells after posttransplantation cyclophosphamide. Germline CDR1 is SGHNT and CDR2 is YYREEE (reference sequence). CDR3 length: 15 residues. Broader study findings: Donor-recipient repertoire similarity was low at 1-2 months, rising over year one.

This clonotype was obtained from a woman aged 25 to 39 in good health and a related stem cell transplant donor. The chain links TRBV5-4 to TRBJ2-1; tentatively, D is TRBD2 (6 bases). Sequencing was done on a sample of PBMCs. The CDR3 loop is CASTLGDLGYNEQFF. The CDR3 DNA follows: TGTGCCAGCACCTTGGGGGACTTGGGGTACAATGAGCAGTTCTTC.